The clone carrying this TCR beta chain was counted between two and nine times. Its antigen is still unknown. The data belong to a study of T-cell reconstitution after alpha-beta-depleted transplantation in children. Broader study findings: Several hundred expanded graft clones reportedly gave rise to the alpha-beta T cells present about two months after transplant. Recipient T cells and thymic progenitors that survived gave rise to the high TCRbeta diversity observed at day 60 in some patients. One year after transplant, T-cell counts and diversity came mostly from newly produced T cells.

Unique molecular identifiers featured in how the TCRbeta library was prepared. TCRdb analysed the PCR reads with MiXCR anew, one entry per CDR3 protein. This table holds 500,000 to 650,000 distinct CDR3 sequences, about an eighth found once. The CDR3 is 14 residues long. In germline, CDR1 is SGHRS, CDR2 YFSETQ. Trimming pared 0 bases from V and 1 base from J, leaving 8 bases between. This sequence joins TRBV5-1 and TRBJ2-7; no firm D call. The TCR was taken from a female patient aged 2 to 10 who had a stem cell transplant for aplastic anemia, so the T cells may come from the graft donor. This specimen consisted of PBMCs, mostly from graft donor cells, obtained 180 days after TCRalphabeta/CD19-depleted stem cell transplant. The CDR3 loop reads CASSLGWNSYEQYV. CDR3 bases: TGCGCCAGCAGCTTGGGTTGGAATTCCTACGAGCAGTACGTC.